The entry below gives a single T cell receptor beta chain sequence along with its context. Given a much more abundant clone one base away, this may be a read error. These data come from a study of patients and donors after allogeneic stem cell transplantation. TCRdb reanalysed the RT-PCR reads using MiXCR and keeps one entry per CDR3 protein. The repertoire consists of 45,000 to 65,000 distinct CDR3 sequences, with 13% occurring once and the leading ten covering roughly a third. The CDR3 spans 13 residues. Germline V lookup: CDR1 LGHDT, CDR2 YNNKEL (reference sequence). The V gene lost 6 bases and the J gene lost 11 bases, with 19 bases spanning the gap.

Sequenced: blood, either unsorted or a sorted T cell fraction (not recorded which). This TCR came from a human donor who was either an allogeneic HSCT recipient or a stem cell or donor lymphocyte infusion donor (not recorded which). It is not recorded whose cells these are; they may come from a transplant donor. The V call is TRBV3-1, the J call TRBJ1-2; weak D call: TRBD1 (6 bases). CDR3 protein: CASRTNWDTPYTF. The CDR3 DNA is TGTGCCAGCAGGACTAACTGGGACACTCCATACACCTTC.